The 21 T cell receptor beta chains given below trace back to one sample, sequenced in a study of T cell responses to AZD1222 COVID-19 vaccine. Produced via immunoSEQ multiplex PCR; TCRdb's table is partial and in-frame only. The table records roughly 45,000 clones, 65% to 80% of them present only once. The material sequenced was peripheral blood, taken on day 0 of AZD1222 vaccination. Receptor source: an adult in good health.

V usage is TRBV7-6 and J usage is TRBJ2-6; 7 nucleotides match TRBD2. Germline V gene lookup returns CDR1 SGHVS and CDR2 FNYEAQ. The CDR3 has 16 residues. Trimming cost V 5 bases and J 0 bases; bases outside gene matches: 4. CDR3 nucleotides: TGTGCCAGCAGCCGGGGGGTCAGCTCTGGGGCCAACGTCCTGACTTTC. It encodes CASSRGVSSGANVLTF. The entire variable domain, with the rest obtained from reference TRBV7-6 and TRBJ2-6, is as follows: GAGVSQSPRYKVTKRGQDVALRCDPISGHVSLYWYRQALGQGPEFLTYFNYEAQQDKSGLPNDRFSAERPEGSISTLTIQRTEQRDSAMYRCASSRGVSSGANVLTFGAGSRLTVL.

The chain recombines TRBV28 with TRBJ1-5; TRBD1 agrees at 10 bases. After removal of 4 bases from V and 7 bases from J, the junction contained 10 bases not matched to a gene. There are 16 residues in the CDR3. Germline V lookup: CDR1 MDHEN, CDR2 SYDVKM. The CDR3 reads CASSSPGQGPEQPQHF. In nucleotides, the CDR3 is TGTGCCAGCAGTTCTCCGGGACAGGGGCCGGAACAGCCCCAGCATTTT.

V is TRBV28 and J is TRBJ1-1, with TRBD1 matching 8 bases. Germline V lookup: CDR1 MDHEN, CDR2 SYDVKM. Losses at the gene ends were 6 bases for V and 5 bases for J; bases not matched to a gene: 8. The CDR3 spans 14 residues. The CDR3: CASSGQGRRTEAFF. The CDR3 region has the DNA TGTGCCAGCAGCGGACAGGGAAGGAGGACTGAAGCTTTCTTT.

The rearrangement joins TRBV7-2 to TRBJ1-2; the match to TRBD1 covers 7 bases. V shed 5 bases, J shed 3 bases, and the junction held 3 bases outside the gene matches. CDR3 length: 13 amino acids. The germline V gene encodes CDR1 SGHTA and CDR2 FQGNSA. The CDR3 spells CASSKDRDYGYTF. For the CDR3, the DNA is TGTGCCAGCAGCAAAGACAGGGACTATGGCTACACCTTC.

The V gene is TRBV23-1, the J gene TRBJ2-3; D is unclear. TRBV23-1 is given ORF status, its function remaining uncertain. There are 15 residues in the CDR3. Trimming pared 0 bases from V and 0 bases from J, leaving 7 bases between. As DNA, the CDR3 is TGCGCCAGCAGTCAATCCGGTCCAAGCACAGATACGCAGTATTTT. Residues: CASSQSGPSTDTQYF.

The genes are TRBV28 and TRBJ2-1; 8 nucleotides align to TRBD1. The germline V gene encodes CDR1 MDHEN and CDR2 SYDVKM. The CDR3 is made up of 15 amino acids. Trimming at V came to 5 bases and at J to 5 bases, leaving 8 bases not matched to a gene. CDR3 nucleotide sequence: TGTGCCAGCAGTCCAGGACAGGGCATAGACAATGAGCAGTTCTTC. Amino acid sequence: CASSPGQGIDNEQFF.

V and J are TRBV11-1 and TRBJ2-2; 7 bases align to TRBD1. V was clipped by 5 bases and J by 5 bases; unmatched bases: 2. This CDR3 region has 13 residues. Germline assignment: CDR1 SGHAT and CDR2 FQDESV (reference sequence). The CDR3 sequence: CASSGRGTGELFF. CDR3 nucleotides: TGTGCCAGCAGCGGCAGGGGGACCGGGGAGCTGTTTTTT.

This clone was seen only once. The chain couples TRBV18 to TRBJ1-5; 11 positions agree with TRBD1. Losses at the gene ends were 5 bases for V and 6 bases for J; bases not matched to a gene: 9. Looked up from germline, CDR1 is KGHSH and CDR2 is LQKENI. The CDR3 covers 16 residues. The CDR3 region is CASSIGQGAGTQPQHF. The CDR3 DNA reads TGTGCCAGCTCAATAGGACAGGGGGCTGGGACTCAGCCCCAGCATTTT.

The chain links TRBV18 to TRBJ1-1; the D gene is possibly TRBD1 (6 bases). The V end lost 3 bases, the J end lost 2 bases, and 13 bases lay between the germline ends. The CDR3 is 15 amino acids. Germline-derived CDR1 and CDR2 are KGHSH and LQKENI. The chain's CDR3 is CASSPAGTPNTEAFF. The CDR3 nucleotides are TGTGCCAGCTCACCTGCCGGGACACCTAACACTGAAGCTTTCTTT.

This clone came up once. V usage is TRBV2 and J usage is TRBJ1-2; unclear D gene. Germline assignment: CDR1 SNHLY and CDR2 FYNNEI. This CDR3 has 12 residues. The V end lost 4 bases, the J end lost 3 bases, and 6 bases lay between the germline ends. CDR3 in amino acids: CASSGRDYGYTF. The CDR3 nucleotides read TGTGCCAGCAGTGGTAGGGACTATGGCTACACCTTC.

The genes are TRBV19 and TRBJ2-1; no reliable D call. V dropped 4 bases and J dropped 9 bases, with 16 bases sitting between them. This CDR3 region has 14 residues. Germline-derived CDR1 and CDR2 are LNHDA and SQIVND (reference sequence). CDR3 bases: TGTGCCAGTAGTAAACCTCCATTCGACACTGAGCAGTTCTTC. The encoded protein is CASSKPPFDTEQFF.

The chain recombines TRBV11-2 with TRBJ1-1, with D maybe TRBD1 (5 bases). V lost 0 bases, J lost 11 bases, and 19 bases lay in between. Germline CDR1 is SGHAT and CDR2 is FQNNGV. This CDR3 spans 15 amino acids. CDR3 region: CASSLDLVFGEGAFF. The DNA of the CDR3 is TGTGCCAGCAGCTTAGATCTAGTTTTCGGAGAGGGGGCTTTCTTT.

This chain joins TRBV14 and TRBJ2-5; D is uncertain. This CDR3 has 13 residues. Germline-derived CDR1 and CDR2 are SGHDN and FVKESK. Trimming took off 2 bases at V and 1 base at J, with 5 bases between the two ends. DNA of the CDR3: TGTGCCAGCAGCCAATGGAGCCAAGAGACCCAGTACTTC. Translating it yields CASSQWSQETQYF.

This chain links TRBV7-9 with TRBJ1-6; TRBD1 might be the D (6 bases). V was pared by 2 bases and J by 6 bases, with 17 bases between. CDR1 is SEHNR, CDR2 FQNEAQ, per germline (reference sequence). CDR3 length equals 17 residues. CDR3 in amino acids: CASSLFTGPQLNSPLHF. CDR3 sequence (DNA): TGTGCCAGCAGCTTATTTACAGGGCCCCAGCTTAATTCACCCCTCCACTTT.

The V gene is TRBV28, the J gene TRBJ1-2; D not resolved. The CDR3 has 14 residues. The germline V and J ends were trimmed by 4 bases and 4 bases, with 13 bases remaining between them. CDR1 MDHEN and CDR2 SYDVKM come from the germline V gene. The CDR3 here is CASSYPELGYGYTF. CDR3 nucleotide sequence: TGTGCCAGCAGTTACCCAGAACTAGGCTATGGCTACACCTTC.

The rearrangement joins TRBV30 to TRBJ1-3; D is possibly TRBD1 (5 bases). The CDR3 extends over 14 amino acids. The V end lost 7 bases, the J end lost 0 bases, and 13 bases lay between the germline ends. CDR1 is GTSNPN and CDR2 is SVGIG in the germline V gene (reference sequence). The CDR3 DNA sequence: TGTGCCTCGGGGGAGGCCCGCTCTGGAAACACCATATATTTT. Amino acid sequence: CASGEARSGNTIYF.

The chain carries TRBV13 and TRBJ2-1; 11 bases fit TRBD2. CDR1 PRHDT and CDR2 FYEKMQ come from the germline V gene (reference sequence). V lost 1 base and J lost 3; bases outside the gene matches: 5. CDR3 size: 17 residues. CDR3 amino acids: CASSLEDTSGSYNEQFF. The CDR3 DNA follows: TGTGCCAGCAGCTTAGAGGACACTAGCGGGAGCTACAATGAGCAGTTCTTC.

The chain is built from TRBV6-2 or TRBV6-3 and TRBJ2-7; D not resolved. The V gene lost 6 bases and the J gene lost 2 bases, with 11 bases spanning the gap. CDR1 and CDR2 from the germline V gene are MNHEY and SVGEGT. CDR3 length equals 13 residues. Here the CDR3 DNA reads TGTGCCAGCAGCAACCCGACACCCTACGAGCAGTACGTC. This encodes CASSNPTPYEQYV.

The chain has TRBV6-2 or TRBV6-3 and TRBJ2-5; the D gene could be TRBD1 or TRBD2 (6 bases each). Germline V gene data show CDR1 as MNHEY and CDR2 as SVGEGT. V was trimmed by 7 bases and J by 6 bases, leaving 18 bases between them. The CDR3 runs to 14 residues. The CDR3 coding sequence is TGTGCCAGCACCCCATCCCATGGGGGGCAGACCCAGTACTTC. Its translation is CASTPSHGGQTQYF.

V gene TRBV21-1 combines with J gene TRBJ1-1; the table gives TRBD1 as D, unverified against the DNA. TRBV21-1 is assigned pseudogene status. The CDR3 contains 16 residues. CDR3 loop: CASSKMGQTRDPEAFF. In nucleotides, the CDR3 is TGTGCCAGCAGCAAAATGGGACAGACCCGTGATCCTGAAGCTTTCTTT.

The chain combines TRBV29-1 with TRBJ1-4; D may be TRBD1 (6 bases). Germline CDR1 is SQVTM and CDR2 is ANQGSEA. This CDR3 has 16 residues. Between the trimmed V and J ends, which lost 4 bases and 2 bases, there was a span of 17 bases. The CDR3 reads CSVAARGHRTNEKLFF. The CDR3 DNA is TGCAGCGTTGCTGCGCGGGGGCATCGCACTAATGAAAAACTGTTTTTT.